This TCR beta chain was observed in a study of blood T cell repertoires in COVID-19. Study at large: Sources were T cells, B-cell-depleted T cells, or PBMCs; the material itself was cDNA or gDNA.

In the authors' methods: The assay estimated nucleated cells by amplifying reference gene primers. Profiled with immunoSEQ multiplex PCR; TCRdb holds only in-frame clones, not every one. The V and J calls and clone size come from that table; D and trimming were worked out from the DNA. The sample records roughly 39,000 clones, around 85% being singletons. This CDR3 is built from 16 residues. The sequencing input was peripheral blood. The sequence derives from a human donor in a cohort sampled during active COVID-19. The chain combines TRBV21-1 with TRBJ1-5; the table's D call, TRBD1, was not checked against the DNA. TRBV21-1 is reported as a pseudogene. Here the CDR3 DNA reads TGTGCCAGCAGCAAAGAGAAAAACAGGGGGCTTGAGCCCCAGCATTTT. It translates to CASSKEKNRGLEPQHF.